A selection of T cell receptor beta chains follows, all from one sample in a study of T cell responses to AZD1222 COVID-19 vaccine. This table comes from immunoSEQ multiplex PCR, and its TCRdb copy is limited to in-frame clones, with some not included. In the table there are tens of thousands of clones, 60% to 85% of which are singletons. The source material was peripheral blood, sampled on day 0 of AZD1222 vaccination. The receptor set was obtained from an adult in good health. Each CDR3 is given with its conserved first and last residue. Fields, in order: V gene, J gene, D gene, clone size, CDR3 protein, CDR3 DNA. The D gene is left open where the match is weak. For some rows the clone size is stated as once, few or many, or as a class when expanded; others skip it.

V: TRBV18
J: TRBJ2-2
D: -
size: -
CDR3: CASSWDGNTGELFF
DNA: TGTGCCAGCTCGTGGGACGGTAACACCGGGGAGCTGTTTTTT

V: TRBV7-9
J: TRBJ2-3
D: -
size: -
CDR3: CASSFGGSTDTQYF
DNA: TGTGCCAGCAGCTTTGGCGGGAGCACAGATACGCAGTATTTT

V: TRBV12-5
J: TRBJ2-3
D: -
size: few
CDR3: CASGLVSTDTQYF
DNA: TGTGCTAGTGGTTTGGTGAGCACAGATACGCAGTATTTT

V: TRBV15
J: TRBJ2-5
D: TRBD2
size: -
CDR3: CATSRAGLERETQYF
DNA: TGTGCCACCAGCAGAGCGGGACTAGAGAGGGAGACCCAGTACTTC

V: TRBV12-3/TRBV12-4
J: TRBJ1-2
D: TRBD1
size: -
CDR3: CASREGQNYGYTF
DNA: TGTGCCAGCAGGGAGGGACAGAACTATGGCTACACCTTC

V: TRBV19
J: TRBJ1-5
D: -
size: -
CDR3: CASTAEVNQPQHF
DNA: TGTGCCAGTACAGCCGAGGTGAATCAGCCCCAGCATTTT

V: TRBV7-7
J: TRBJ2-5
D: -
size: -
CDR3: CASSPGSKGGETQYF
DNA: TGTGCTAGCAGCCCAGGGTCGAAGGGTGGAGAGACCCAGTACTTC

V: TRBV7-8
J: TRBJ2-3
D: -
size: -
CDR3: CASSLAADTQYF
DNA: TGTGCCAGCAGCTTAGCGGCAGATACGCAGTATTTT

V: TRBV6-2/TRBV6-3
J: TRBJ1-2
D: -
size: -
CDR3: CASSYIYGYTF
DNA: TGTGCCAGCAGTTACATCTATGGCTACACCTTC

V: TRBV5-1
J: TRBJ2-2
D: TRBD2
size: few
CDR3: CASSVLSGRNTGELFF
DNA: TGCGCCAGCAGCGTCCTTAGCGGGAGGAACACCGGGGAGCTGTTTTTT

V: TRBV5-4
J: TRBJ1-1
D: -
size: -
CDR3: CASSLEGGGAPLF
DNA: TGTGCCAGCAGCTTGGAGGGCGGTGGCGCCCCTTTATTT

V: TRBV7-8
J: TRBJ1-5
D: TRBD1
size: -
CDR3: CASSLEGAGLNQPQHF
DNA: TGTGCCAGCAGCTTAGAGGGGGCGGGGTTAAACCAGCCCCAGCATTTT

V: TRBV5-1
J: TRBJ2-1
D: -
size: -
CDR3: CASTFGNSRENYNEQFF
DNA: TGCGCCAGCACCTTTGGGAATTCGCGGGAAAACTACAATGAGCAGTTCTTC

V: TRBV11-2
J: TRBJ1-1
D: -
size: -
CDR3: CASSLDRVRAFF
DNA: TGTGCCAGCAGCTTAGACAGGGTTCGGGCTTTCTTT

V: TRBV6-2/TRBV6-3
J: TRBJ1-6
D: -
size: -
CDR3: CASSYGGHGSPLHF
DNA: TGTGCCAGCAGTTACGGGGGTCACGGTTCACCCCTCCACTTT

V: TRBV7-2
J: TRBJ2-7
D: -
size: -
CDR3: CASSLSRTVTYEQYF
DNA: TGTGCCAGCAGCTTATCTCGCACAGTAACCTACGAGCAGTACTTC

V: TRBV6-5
J: TRBJ1-6
D: -
size: few
CDR3: CASGPSSPLHF
DNA: TGTGCCAGCGGGCCCTCTTCACCCCTCCACTTT

V: TRBV6-1
J: TRBJ1-5
D: -
size: -
CDR3: CASSENPYSNQPQHF
DNA: TGTGCCAGCAGTGAAAACCCATATAGCAATCAGCCCCAGCATTTT

V: TRBV9
J: TRBJ2-3
D: -
size: -
CDR3: CASSVASGATTDTQYF
DNA: TGTGCCAGCAGCGTAGCCTCGGGGGCTACCACAGATACGCAGTATTTT

V: TRBV10-3
J: TRBJ1-1
D: -
size: -
CDR3: CAISASGLRDTEAFF
DNA: TGTGCCATCAGTGCATCGGGACTTCGGGACACTGAAGCTTTCTTT

V: TRBV5-8
J: TRBJ1-1
D: -
size: once
CDR3: CASSSRQAEAFF
DNA: TGTGCCAGCAGCTCCCGTCAGGCGGAAGCTTTCTTT

V: TRBV3-1/TRBV3-2
J: TRBJ1-6
D: -
size: -
CDR3: CASSQGTGRSPLHF
DNA: TGTGCCAGCAGCCAAGGGACGGGCCGGTCACCCCTCCACTTT

V: TRBV19
J: TRBJ2-2
D: -
size: -
CDR3: CASQVPGAGELFF
DNA: TGTGCCAGCCAAGTTCCGGGAGCCGGGGAGCTGTTTTTT

V: TRBV28
J: TRBJ1-3
D: TRBD1
size: -
CDR3: CASSRDSSGNTIYF
DNA: TGTGCCAGCAGCCGGGACAGCTCTGGAAACACCATATATTTT

V: TRBV6-5
J: TRBJ1-5
D: -
size: few
CDR3: CASTAGDGNQPQHF
DNA: TGTGCCAGCACCGCCGGAGATGGCAATCAGCCCCAGCATTTT

V: TRBV12-3/TRBV12-4
J: TRBJ2-7
D: -
size: -
CDR3: CASSTDIYEQYF
DNA: TGTGCCAGCAGCACCGACATCTACGAGCAGTACTTC

V: TRBV2
J: TRBJ2-7
D: TRBD2
size: -
CDR3: CASSGTSGRAGYEQYF
DNA: TGTGCCAGCAGCGGGACTAGCGGGAGGGCCGGCTACGAGCAGTACTTC

V: TRBV28
J: TRBJ1-5
D: -
size: -
CDR3: CASSLSQFVGNQPQHF
DNA: TGTGCCAGCAGTTTATCACAGTTTGTAGGCAATCAGCCCCAGCATTTT

V: TRBV19
J: TRBJ2-7
D: -
size: -
CDR3: CASSTGGSEQYF
DNA: TGTGCCAGTAGTACCGGGGGATCCGAGCAGTACTTC

V: TRBV5-1
J: TRBJ1-1
D: -
size: -
CDR3: CASSPQTGNTEAFF
DNA: TGCGCCAGCAGCCCTCAGACAGGGAACACTGAAGCTTTCTTT

V: TRBV12-3/TRBV12-4
J: TRBJ1-1
D: -
size: -
CDR3: CASRRGRWTEAFF
DNA: TGTGCCAGCAGGAGGGGACGTTGGACTGAAGCTTTCTTT

V: TRBV6-6
J: TRBJ1-5
D: -
size: -
CDR3: CASRGSNQPQHF
DNA: TGTGCCAGCAGAGGAAGCAATCAGCCCCAGCATTTT

V: TRBV6-5
J: TRBJ2-2
D: TRBD1
size: few
CDR3: CASSYRRTGNTGELFF
DNA: TGTGCCAGCAGTTATCGCCGGACAGGGAACACCGGGGAGCTGTTTTTT

V: TRBV7-9
J: TRBJ2-2
D: -
size: -
CDR3: CASSSWGTGELFF
DNA: TGTGCCAGCAGTTCCTGGGGGACCGGGGAGCTGTTTTTT

V: TRBV3-1/TRBV3-2
J: TRBJ2-3
D: -
size: -
CDR3: CASSNSGGTDTQYF
DNA: TGTGCCAGCAGCAACTCAGGAGGCACAGATACGCAGTATTTT

V: TRBV3-1/TRBV3-2
J: TRBJ1-3
D: -
size: -
CDR3: CASSPWGDGNTIYF
DNA: TGTGCCAGCAGCCCTTGGGGGGATGGAAACACCATATATTTT

V: TRBV28
J: TRBJ1-2
D: -
size: -
CDR3: CASSSSITAYGYTF
DNA: TGTGCCAGCAGTTCCTCGATAACAGCGTATGGCTACACCTTC

V: TRBV6-1
J: TRBJ1-4
D: -
size: -
CDR3: CASSEMVATNEKLFF
DNA: TGTGCCAGCAGTGAAATGGTTGCAACTAATGAAAAACTGTTTTTT

V: TRBV13
J: TRBJ2-1
D: -
size: -
CDR3: CASSLRLNYNEQFF
DNA: TGTGCCAGCAGCTTACGACTAAACTACAATGAGCAGTTCTTC

V: TRBV3-1/TRBV3-2
J: TRBJ1-1
D: -
size: -
CDR3: CASSQALTGEAFF
DNA: TGTGCCAGCAGCCAAGCCCTGACAGGAGAAGCTTTCTTT

V: TRBV11-1
J: TRBJ2-1
D: TRBD2
size: -
CDR3: CASSGGTSGRRNEQFF
DNA: TGTGCCAGCAGCGGGGGGACTAGCGGGAGGAGAAATGAGCAGTTCTTC

V: TRBV29-1
J: TRBJ2-2
D: -
size: -
CDR3: CSYGLSPTGELFF
DNA: TGCAGCTATGGACTCTCGCCCACCGGGGAGCTGTTTTTT

V: TRBV28
J: TRBJ2-1
D: TRBD2
size: -
CDR3: CASRITSDSYNEQFF
DNA: TGTGCCAGCAGAATAACTAGCGACTCCTACAATGAGCAGTTCTTC

V: TRBV5-1
J: TRBJ2-2
D: TRBD2
size: few
CDR3: CASSPTSGSVAGELFF
DNA: TGCGCCAGCAGCCCAACTAGCGGGAGTGTCGCCGGGGAGCTGTTTTTT

V: TRBV6-5
J: TRBJ2-3
D: -
size: -
CDR3: CASSVLRRDTQYF
DNA: TGTGCCAGCAGCGTACTCCGACGAGATACGCAGTATTTT

V: TRBV6-5
J: TRBJ2-7
D: TRBD2
size: -
CDR3: CASIPGRGLASEQYF
DNA: TGTGCCAGCATCCCGGGGAGGGGACTAGCATCCGAGCAGTACTTC